This entry concerns a single T cell receptor beta chain. Original processing notes: Reference gene primer amplification gave nucleated cell count estimates. TCRdb's copy holds only in-frame clones and misses some; the assay was immunoSEQ multiplex PCR. Clone size and the V and J calls come from that table; the DNA yielded D and trimming. This sample has around 92,000 clones, with roughly 86% found just once. V gave up 4 bases and J gave up 7 bases; unmatched junction bases: 6. CDR3 length: 16 residues. The germline V gene has CDR1 SGHTA and CDR2 FQGNSA. The sample belongs to a study of blood T cell repertoires in COVID-19. Study information: Spain, Italy and the United States supplied samples that represented acute and convalescent COVID-19. PBMCs, B-cell-depleted T cells, or T cells provided the cDNA or gDNA that made up the material.

The chain has TRBV7-2 and TRBJ2-2; 13 nucleotides match TRBD2. The specimen was peripheral blood. The TCR sequence derives from a human donor in a cohort sampled during active COVID-19. As DNA, the CDR3 is TGTGCCAGCAGCTACACTAGCGGGGGGGCTTTCGGGGAGCTGTTTTTT. This gives the protein CASSYTSGGAFGELFF.